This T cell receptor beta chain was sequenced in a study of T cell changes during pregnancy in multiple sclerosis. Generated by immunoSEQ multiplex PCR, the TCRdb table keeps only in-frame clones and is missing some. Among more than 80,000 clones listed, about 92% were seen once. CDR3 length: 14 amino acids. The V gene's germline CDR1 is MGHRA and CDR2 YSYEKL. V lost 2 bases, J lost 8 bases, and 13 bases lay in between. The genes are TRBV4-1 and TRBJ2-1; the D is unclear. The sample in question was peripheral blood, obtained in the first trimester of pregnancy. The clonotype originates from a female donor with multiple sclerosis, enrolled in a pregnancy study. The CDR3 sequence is CASSQPVVGHEQFF. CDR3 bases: TGCGCCAGCAGCCAACCCGTCGTGGGCCATGAGCAGTTCTTC.